The 18 T cell receptor beta chains presented below share a single source sample, sequenced in a study of cytomegalovirus exposure and HLA in healthy donors. Primers included in the PCR were 60 Vbeta and 13 Jbeta primers. TCRdb's copy holds only in-frame clones and misses some; the assay was immunoSEQ multiplex PCR. The sample has around 130,000 clones; 80% to 85% are singletons. The sequencing sample was made of PBMCs. These receptors came from a woman aged 40 to 50 in good health and CMV-seronegative.

This chain joins TRBV11-2 and TRBJ1-1; 9 bases agree with TRBD1. Losses at the gene ends were 4 bases for V and 3 bases for J; bases not matched to a gene: 6. CDR1 is SGHAT, CDR2 FQNNGV, per germline. There are 15 residues in the CDR3. The CDR3 sequence: CASSWGQGGDTEAFF. The CDR3 DNA follows: TGTGCCAGCAGCTGGGGACAGGGTGGTGACACTGAAGCTTTCTTT.

This clone was picked up one time. The rearrangement links TRBV13 to TRBJ1-2; D remains unclear. The CDR3 is made up of 15 amino acids. Trimming pared 5 bases from V and 1 base from J, leaving 14 bases between. Germline-derived CDR1 and CDR2 are PRHDT and FYEKMQ (reference sequence). The CDR3 region is CASSDGGSFNYGYTF. The CDR3 coding sequence is TGTGCCAGCAGCGACGGAGGGTCCTTTAACTATGGCTACACCTTC.

CDR3 coding DNA: TGTGCCAGCAGCGTCCGAGCGGTGGACAATGAGCAGTTCTTC. Translation: CASSVRAVDNEQFF. The rearrangement links TRBV9 to TRBJ2-1; perhaps TRBD2 as D (5 bases). V lost 2 bases to trimming and J lost 5 bases, with 11 bases between them. Germline V lookup: CDR1 SGDLS, CDR2 YYNGEE. The CDR3 consists of 14 residues.

The V gene is TRBV1, the J gene TRBJ2-1; the table's D call TRBD2 went unverified against the DNA. TRBV1 is a known pseudogene. The CDR3 is 17 residues long. In DNA form, the CDR3 reads TGCACCAGCAGCCCAGGCCCCCTAGCGGGGACCTACAATGAGCAGTTCTTC. Residues: CTSSPGPLAGTYNEQFF.

DNA for the CDR3: TGTGCCAGCTCACCCATCGGGGAGGGGCTAACAACTAATGAAAAACTGTTTTTT. The encoded protein is CASSPIGEGLTTNEKLFF. The V gene is TRBV18, the J gene TRBJ1-4; a possible D gene is TRBD1 (5 bases). Germline CDR1 reads KGHSH; CDR2 reads LQKENI. V shed 3 bases and J shed 0 bases, with 17 bases lying between them. The CDR3 runs to 18 residues.

The CDR3 DNA sequence: TGTGCCAGCACCAACAGGGATCCCGCCCTGGGCACAGATACGCAGTATTTT. It translates to CASTNRDPALGTDTQYF. J is TRBJ2-3 and V is TRBV27, with D perhaps matching TRBD1 (6 bases). Trimming took off 7 bases at V and 1 base at J, with 21 bases between the two ends. Germline V lookup: CDR1 MNHEY, CDR2 SMNVEV (reference sequence). This CDR3 comprises 17 residues.

The V gene is TRBV5-1, the J gene TRBJ2-5; 11 nucleotides align to TRBD2. The assigned J gene may be wrong: the sequence end matches TRBJ2-7 better. The CDR3 is made up of 15 amino acids. CDR1 SGHRS and CDR2 YFSETQ come from the germline V gene. This CDR3 reads CASSQGLAETYEQYF. DNA for the CDR3: TGCGCCAGCAGCCAGGGACTAGCGGAAACCTACGAGCAGTACTTC.

V usage is TRBV7-9 and J usage is TRBJ1-1; 8 bases map to TRBD1. The CDR3 length is 15 residues. In germline, CDR1 is SEHNR, CDR2 FQNEAQ (reference sequence). V lost 5 bases and J lost 5; bases outside the gene matches: 10. CDR3 nucleotide sequence: TGTGCCAGCAGCCCCCAGGGGGCCGTTGGAACTGAAGCTTTCTTT. It is translated as CASSPQGAVGTEAFF. Variable domain in full (rest from reference TRBV7-9 and TRBJ1-1): DTGVSQNPRHKITKRGQNVTFRCDPISEHNRLYWYRQTLGQGPEFLTYFQNEAQLEKSRLLSDRFSAERPKGSFSTLEIQRTEQGDSAMYLCASSPQGAVGTEAFFGQGTRLTVV.

Only one count was recorded for this clone. This chain connects TRBV18 to TRBJ2-7, with 10 bases fitting TRBD1. The V gene end was trimmed by 6 bases and the J gene end by 3 bases; junction bases not matched to a gene: 5. The germline CDR1 and CDR2 sequences are KGHSH and LQKENI. The CDR3 is made up of 14 amino acids. DNA of the CDR3: TGTGCCAGCTCCCCGACAGGGGGCAACTACGAGCAGTACTTC. It encodes CASSPTGGNYEQYF. The whole variable domain, remainder taken from reference TRBV18 and TRBJ2-7, is NAGVMQNPRHLVRRRGQEARLRCSPMKGHSHVYWYRQLPEEGLKFMVYLQKENIIDESGMPKERFSAEFPKEGPSILRIQQVVRGDSAAYFCASSPTGGNYEQYFGPGTRLTVT.

A word on this clone: One end of the junction varies from germline; a read error may be responsible. The CDR3 DNA reads TGTGCCAGCAGGGAAGCGGGGGACATACGAAACACCTACGAGCAGTACTTC. Protein sequence: CASREAGDIRNTYEQYF. The J gene is TRBJ2-7, the V gene TRBV2; 8 bases agree with TRBD2. Germline assignment: CDR1 SNHLY and CDR2 FYNNEI. CDR3 length: 17 residues.

This clone was picked up one time. The chain is built from TRBV18 and TRBJ2-5, with D maybe TRBD1 (6 bases). V lost 3 bases, J lost 2 bases, and 10 bases lay in between. The length of the CDR3 is 14 residues. Germline assignment: CDR1 KGHSH and CDR2 LQKENI. The CDR3 region is CASSPIGQQETQYF. The CDR3 DNA follows: TGTGCCAGCTCACCCATCGGACAGCAAGAGACCCAGTACTTC.

This chain connects TRBV4-2 to TRBJ2-3; 7 bases line up with TRBD2. The V gene's germline CDR1 is LGHNA and CDR2 YNFKEQ. V shed 0 bases, J shed 3 bases, and the junction held 9 bases outside the gene matches. The CDR3 has 17 amino acids. The CDR3 here is CASSQEGPGGGTDTQYF. The DNA for the CDR3 is TGTGCCAGCAGCCAAGAGGGTCCGGGAGGAGGGACAGATACGCAGTATTTT.

J is TRBJ2-7 and V is TRBV19; 7 bases line up with TRBD2. Germline loops: CDR1 LNHDA, CDR2 SQIVND (reference sequence). CDR3 length: 14 residues. After removal of 8 bases from V and 4 bases from J, the junction contained 11 bases not matched to a gene. The CDR3 reads CASSTPWGGYEQYF. CDR3 coding DNA: TGTGCCAGTTCCACCCCCTGGGGGGGTTACGAGCAGTACTTC.

The DNA of the CDR3 is TGTGCCAGCAGCGTATCCTACGAGCAGTACTTC. Translation gives CASSVSYEQYF. The gene calls are TRBV7-2 and TRBJ2-7; D call uncertain. The ends were cut back, 5 bases at V and 1 base at J, with 3 bases in the middle. Germline lookup yields CDR1 SGHTA and CDR2 FQGNSA. The length of the CDR3 is 11 residues.

This clone appeared a single time. The chain couples TRBV9 to TRBJ2-1, with 7 bases fitting TRBD2. J lost 8 bases, V lost 2 bases, and 16 bases had no gene match. The V gene's germline CDR1 is SGDLS and CDR2 YYNGEE. The CDR3 length is 17 residues. DNA for the CDR3: TGTGCCAGCAGCGTGATGGGTCGGGGGGAGGGCCGCTATGAGCAGTTCTTC. Protein: CASSVMGRGEGRYEQFF.

The chain links TRBV18 to TRBJ1-5; D unclear. CDR3 length: 13 residues. CDR1 is KGHSH and CDR2 is LQKENI in the germline V gene. Trimming took 4 bases from V and 1 from J, leaving 5 bases between them. DNA for the CDR3: TGTGCCAGCTCACGAACAAGCAATCAGCCCCAGCATTTT. Amino acid sequence: CASSRTSNQPQHF.

This sequence joins TRBV6-1 and TRBJ1-5; TRBD1 matches 9 bases. CDR3 length equals 13 residues. The V gene's germline CDR1 is MNHNS and CDR2 SASEGT. The V and J ends lost 4 bases and 5 bases, in that order; junction bases with no gene match: 0. The CDR3 DNA sequence: TGTGCCAGCAGTGGACAGGGGGATCAGCCCCAGCATTTT. This translates into CASSGQGDQPQHF.

The chain joins TRBV28 to TRBJ2-3; 11 bases fit TRBD2. Germline CDR1 reads MDHEN; CDR2 reads SYDVKM. The CDR3 contains 17 residues. The V segment lost 8 bases and the J segment 0 bases; nucleotides outside the gene matches: 10. CDR3 nucleotide sequence: TGTGCCAGCGTTGGGATTAGCGGGAGGGCAAGCACAGATACGCAGTATTTT. As protein: CASVGISGRASTDTQYF.